The 24 T cell receptor beta chains given below trace back to one sample, sequenced in a study of beta chain features in type 1 diabetes (dated by TCRdb to the late 2010s). Library generation was performed with the immunoSEQ multiplex PCR assay. The entire amount of isolated RNA was reverse transcribed using the High Capacity cDNA Reverse Transcription Kit, so the sequenced TCRB transcripts were expressed ones. The source is immuneACCESS, and TCRdb retained only in-frame sequences with V and J called. Part of the clones is not carried over; for the studies checked, unresolved V genes explain less than half of this, and the remainder is unexplained. The sample contains roughly 150,000 clones, roughly 9% of them found a single time. The ten largest clones add up to about 2.1% of the sample. The material sequenced was central memory CD4+ T cells from blood. These receptors originate from a woman under 30 in good health.

This clone was observed a handful of times. J is TRBJ2-7 and V is TRBV2; a weak D match, TRBD1 (5 bases). CDR3 length: 13 amino acids. From germline, CDR1 is SNHLY and CDR2 FYNNEI. The V end lost 4 bases, the J end lost 2 bases, and 9 bases lay between the germline ends. The chain's CDR3 is CASSGVGAYEQYF. The CDR3 DNA reads as TGTGCCAGCAGTGGAGTAGGGGCCTACGAGCAGTACTTC. Full variable domain (remainder filled in from reference TRBV2 and TRBJ2-7): EPEVTQTPSHQVTQMGQEVILRCVPISNHLYFYWYRQILGQKVEFLVSFYNNEISEKSEIFDDQFSVERPDGSNFTLKIRSTKLEDSAMYFCASSGVGAYEQYFGPGTRLTVT.

This clone was recorded a few times. The chain recombines TRBV13 with TRBJ2-1; possibly TRBD2 for D (7 bases). Trimming took off 2 bases at V and 9 bases at J, with 17 bases between the two ends. This CDR3 contains 15 residues. CDR1 is PRHDT and CDR2 is FYEKMQ in the germline V gene (reference sequence). The CDR3 DNA reads as TGTGCCAGCAGCTTAAGGGGGGGGCTATCCGGTGAGCAGTTCTTC. Its translation is CASSLRGGLSGEQFF.

This clone was counted a few times. The V gene is TRBV30, the J gene TRBJ1-5, with D possibly matching TRBD1 (6 bases). Germline V lookup: CDR1 GTSNPN, CDR2 SVGIG (reference sequence). Trimming removed 6 bases at V and 3 bases at J, with 12 bases between. This CDR3 is 13 amino acids long. CDR3 region: CACMDSPNQPQHF. The CDR3 nucleotides are TGTGCCTGTATGGACAGCCCCAATCAGCCCCAGCATTTT.

V gene TRBV29-1 combines with J gene TRBJ1-5; a weak D match, TRBD1 (5 bases). The CDR3 is made up of 16 amino acids. V was pared by 3 bases and J by 4 bases, with 19 bases between. Germline V gene sequence: CDR1 SQVTM, CDR2 ANQGSEA. The CDR3 is CSVDPRGGKRNQPQHF. The DNA of the CDR3 is TGCAGCGTTGACCCGCGGGGGGGGAAGCGGAATCAGCCCCAGCATTTT.

This clone was counted only a few times. The genes are TRBV18 and TRBJ2-7, with D perhaps TRBD1 (6 bases). Germline CDR1 and CDR2: KGHSH and LQKENI. The CDR3 spans 15 residues. V shed 2 bases and J shed 3 bases, with 14 bases lying between them. CDR3 sequence (DNA): TGTGCCAGCTCACCAAGGGGGACACAACTCTACGAGCAGTACTTC. This codes for CASSPRGTQLYEQYF.

The chain combines TRBV15 with TRBJ2-1; TRBD2 might be the D (6 bases). The CDR3 contains 13 residues. The V end was cut by 1 base, the J end by 11 bases, with 12 bases between. Germline V CDR1 and CDR2: LNHNV, YYDKDF (reference sequence). CDR3 DNA: TGTGCCACCAGCAGAGGAACGGAGGGCCAGCAGTTCTTC. Protein: CATSRGTEGQQFF.

The chain is built from TRBV5-1 and TRBJ2-1, with 11 bases identical to TRBD2. Germline V gives CDR1 SGHRS, CDR2 YFSETQ. V gave up 4 bases and J gave up 5 bases; unmatched junction bases: 5. The CDR3 sequence is 15 residues long. The CDR3 DNA reads TGCGCCAGCAGCCCCCAGGGACTAGCGGACAATGAGCAGTTCTTC. It encodes CASSPQGLADNEQFF.

This clone showed up just a few times. The V and J genes are TRBV29-1 and TRBJ2-1; 9 bases match TRBD2. The length of the CDR3 is 15 residues. Trimming removed 7 bases from V and 9 bases from J; junction bases left unmatched: 16. The V gene's germline CDR1 is SQVTM and CDR2 ANQGSEA. CDR3 sequence: CSGKLGGRARSEQFF. CDR3 bases: TGCAGCGGTAAACTGGGCGGGAGGGCCAGGAGTGAGCAGTTCTTC.

The chain links TRBV29-1 to TRBJ1-2; no definite D call. In germline, CDR1 is SQVTM, CDR2 ANQGSEA. The CDR3 is 15 amino acids. V gave up 7 bases and J gave up 5 bases, with 23 bases separating them. The CDR3 DNA follows: TGCAGCGCATTGACTGGTGCTGCTTCTTTATATGGCTACACCTTC. Protein sequence: CSALTGAASLYGYTF.

The CDR3 nucleotides are TGCGCCAGCAGCTTGGGAGTCAGGCAAACCACTGAAGCTTTCTTT. This translates into CASSLGVRQTTEAFF. The rearrangement links TRBV5-1 to TRBJ1-1; D not certain. V lost 0 bases to trimming and J lost 4 bases, with 13 bases between them. Germline loops: CDR1 SGHRS, CDR2 YFSETQ. This CDR3 contains 15 residues.

The table lists this clone with a few counts. The rearrangement joins TRBV29-1 to TRBJ1-4, with D maybe TRBD1 (6 bases). CDR1 and CDR2 from the germline V gene are SQVTM and ANQGSEA. This CDR3 spans 13 amino acids. V lost 6 bases and J lost 8, with 16 bases in between. CDR3 bases: TGCAGCGTAGGATGGCAGGGGTTCGAAAAACTGTTTTTT. Translating it yields CSVGWQGFEKLFF.

Only a few counts were recorded for this clone. This chain uses TRBV10-2 with TRBJ2-2, with 9 bases identical to TRBD2. Germline values: CDR1 WSHSY, CDR2 SAAADI. V lost 6 bases and J lost 3; bases outside the gene matches: 2. The CDR3 is 14 amino acids. Here the CDR3 reads CASSPSGDTGELFF. The CDR3 DNA follows: TGCGCCAGCAGCCCTAGCGGGGACACCGGGGAGCTGTTTTTT.

The chain employs TRBV18 and TRBJ1-1; 10 bases line up with TRBD1. Germline-derived CDR1 and CDR2 are KGHSH and LQKENI. V trimming: 3 bases; J trimming: 6 bases; junction bases outside the gene matches: 7. CDR3 size: 15 residues. The CDR3 loop is CASSPPGQGYAEAFF. The CDR3 coding sequence is TGTGCCAGCTCACCCCCGGGACAGGGGTACGCTGAAGCTTTCTTT.

This clone was seen more than once but under ten times. This chain joins TRBV28 and TRBJ2-7; D gene ambiguous. Germline V lookup: CDR1 MDHEN, CDR2 SYDVKM. V was cut by 2 bases and J by 2 bases, with 7 bases left in between. The CDR3 extends over 13 amino acids. CDR3 in amino acids: CASSLAGPYEQYF. The DNA for the CDR3 is TGTGCCAGCAGTTTAGCAGGCCCCTACGAGCAGTACTTC.

This clone was picked up a small number of times. V usage is TRBV4-2 and J usage is TRBJ2-3; 9 bases agree with TRBD2. CDR1 and CDR2 from the germline V gene are LGHNA and YNFKEQ. The V gene end was trimmed by 1 base and the J gene end by 4 bases; junction bases not matched to a gene: 3. CDR3 length: 15 amino acids. Written as DNA, the CDR3 is TGTGCCAGCAGCCAAGCGGGACTAGCCCCAGATACGCAGTATTTT. This gives the protein CASSQAGLAPDTQYF.

The V and J genes are TRBV18 and TRBJ1-2; 10 bases agree with TRBD1. Germline CDR1 is KGHSH and CDR2 is LQKENI. The CDR3 totals 13 residues. With 3 bases clipped from V and 8 bases from J, the junction kept 3 bases outside the gene matches. CDR3 loop: CASSPGQGSGYTF. CDR3 in DNA: TGTGCCAGCTCACCGGGACAGGGGAGCGGCTACACCTTC.

The chain couples TRBV28 to TRBJ1-1; TRBD1 might be the D (5 bases). Trimming stripped 4 bases from V and 6 bases from J, with 18 bases between. The CDR3 spans 15 residues. CDR1 and CDR2 (germline): MDHEN, SYDVKM. DNA of the CDR3: TGTGCCAGCAGTTCGGAGACAGAGTCGGTGGCTGAAGCTTTCTTT. Its protein product is CASSSETESVAEAFF.

The J gene is TRBJ1-2, the V gene TRBV19; D uncertain. The CDR3 spans 14 residues. Germline CDR1 LNHDA, CDR2 SQIVND (reference sequence). Trimming took 5 bases from V and 2 from J, leaving 12 bases between them. The DNA for the CDR3 is TGTGCCAGTAGTCCCCCTCGGGAGAACTATGGCTACACCTTC. Protein product: CASSPPRENYGYTF.

The sample holds a few counts of this clone. The V and J genes are TRBV27 and TRBJ2-7; D perhaps matches TRBD1 (5 bases). The CDR3 extends over 12 amino acids. V dropped 2 bases and J dropped 6 bases, with 8 bases sitting between them. CDR1 and CDR2 from the germline V gene are MNHEY and SMNVEV (reference sequence). The CDR3 reads CASSLRGREQYF. The CDR3 coding sequence is TGTGCCAGCAGTTTAAGGGGTCGCGAGCAGTACTTC.

This clone was detected a few times. V is TRBV4-1 and J is TRBJ2-5, with 7 bases aligning to TRBD1. Losses at the gene ends were 5 bases for V and 5 bases for J; bases not matched to a gene: 5. CDR1 and CDR2 from the germline V gene are MGHRA and YSYEKL. The CDR3 length is 13 residues. The CDR3 sequence: CASSVQGQETQYF. The DNA for the CDR3 is TGCGCCAGCAGCGTACAGGGGCAGGAGACCCAGTACTTC.

This clone turned up a few times. The chain uses TRBV5-1 and TRBJ1-1; TRBD1 agrees at 8 bases. J lost 1 base, V lost 3 bases, and 11 bases had no gene match. Per germline, CDR1 SGHRS and CDR2 YFSETQ. This CDR3 spans 17 amino acids. This CDR3 is CASSYSTSGTGNTEAFF. CDR3 in DNA: TGCGCCAGCAGCTACTCCACGTCGGGGACAGGGAACACTGAAGCTTTCTTT.

This clone showed up just a few times. The rearrangement joins TRBV6-6 to TRBJ1-4; 7 bases align to TRBD1. This CDR3 is 16 amino acids long. Looked up from germline, CDR1 is MNHNY and CDR2 is SVGAGI (reference sequence). Trimming cost V 5 bases and J 0 bases; bases outside gene matches: 6. The DNA of the CDR3 is TGTGCCAGCAGTGCGGGACAGCTTGCAACTAATGAAAAACTGTTTTTT. This translates into CASSAGQLATNEKLFF.

This chain connects TRBV18 to TRBJ2-3; D call uncertain. The CDR3 length is 13 residues. Germline assignment: CDR1 KGHSH and CDR2 LQKENI. Deletions cut 4 bases from V and 5 bases from J, with 10 bases between. Written as DNA, the CDR3 is TGTGCCAGCTCACTAAGCGTGGGAGATACGCAGTATTTT. Its translation: CASSLSVGDTQYF.

As DNA, the CDR3 is TGTGCCAGCAGCAAATCCCTAGCGGCTAGCACAGATACGCAGTATTTT. Protein product: CASSKSLAASTDTQYF. The chain employs TRBV7-2 and TRBJ2-3, with 7 bases identical to TRBD2. The CDR3 runs 16 residues. V lost 5 bases, J lost 0 bases, and 8 bases stayed unmatched. Germline V gene data show CDR1 as SGHTA and CDR2 as FQGNSA.